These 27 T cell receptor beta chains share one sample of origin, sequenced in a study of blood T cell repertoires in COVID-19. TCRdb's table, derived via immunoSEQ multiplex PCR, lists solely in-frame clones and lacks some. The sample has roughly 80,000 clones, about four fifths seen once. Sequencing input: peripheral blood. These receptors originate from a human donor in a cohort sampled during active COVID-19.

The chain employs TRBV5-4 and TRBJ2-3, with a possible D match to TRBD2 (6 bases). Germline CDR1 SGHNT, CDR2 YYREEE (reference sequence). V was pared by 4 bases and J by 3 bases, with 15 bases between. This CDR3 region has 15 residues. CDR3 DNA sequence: TGTGCCAGCAGCCTTCGGTGGGGAGGTACAGATACGCAGTATTTT. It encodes CASSLRWGGTDTQYF.

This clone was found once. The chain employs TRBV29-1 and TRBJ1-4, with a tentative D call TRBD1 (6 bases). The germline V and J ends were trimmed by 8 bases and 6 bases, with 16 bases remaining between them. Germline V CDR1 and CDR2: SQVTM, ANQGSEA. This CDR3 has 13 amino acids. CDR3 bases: TGCAGCTTTAGGAGGGGGGGTGATGAAAAACTGTTTTTT. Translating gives CSFRRGGDEKLFF.

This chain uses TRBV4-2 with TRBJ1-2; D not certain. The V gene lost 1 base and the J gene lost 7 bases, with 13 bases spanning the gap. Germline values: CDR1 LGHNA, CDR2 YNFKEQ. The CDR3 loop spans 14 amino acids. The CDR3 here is CASSQVGLDSGYTF. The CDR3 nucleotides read TGTGCCAGCAGCCAAGTAGGACTTGATAGTGGCTACACCTTC.

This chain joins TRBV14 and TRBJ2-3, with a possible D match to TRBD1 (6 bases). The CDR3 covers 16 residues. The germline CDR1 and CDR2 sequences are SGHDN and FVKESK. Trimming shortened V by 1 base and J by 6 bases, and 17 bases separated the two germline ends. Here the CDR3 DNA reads TGTGCCAGCAGCCAAGTTAGGGGGACAAGGGCCGATACGCAGTATTTT. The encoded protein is CASSQVRGTRADTQYF.

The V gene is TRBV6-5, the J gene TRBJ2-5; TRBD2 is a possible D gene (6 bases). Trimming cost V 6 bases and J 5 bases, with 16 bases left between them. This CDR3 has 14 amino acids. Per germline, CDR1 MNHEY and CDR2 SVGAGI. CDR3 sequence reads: CASRSWGLRETQYF. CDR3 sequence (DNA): TGTGCCAGCAGAAGCTGGGGACTGCGTGAGACCCAGTACTTC.

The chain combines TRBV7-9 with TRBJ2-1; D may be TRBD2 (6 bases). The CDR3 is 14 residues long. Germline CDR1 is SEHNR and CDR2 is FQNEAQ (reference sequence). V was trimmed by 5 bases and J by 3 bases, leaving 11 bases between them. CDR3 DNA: TGTGCCAGCAGCCTCTCCGGGGGCTACAATGAGCAGTTCTTC. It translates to CASSLSGGYNEQFF.

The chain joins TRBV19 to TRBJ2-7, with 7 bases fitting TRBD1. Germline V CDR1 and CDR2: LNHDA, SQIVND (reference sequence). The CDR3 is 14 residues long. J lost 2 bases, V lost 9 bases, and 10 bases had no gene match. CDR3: CASGRTGAAYEQYF. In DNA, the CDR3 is TGTGCCAGCGGTCGCACAGGGGCGGCCTACGAGCAGTACTTC.

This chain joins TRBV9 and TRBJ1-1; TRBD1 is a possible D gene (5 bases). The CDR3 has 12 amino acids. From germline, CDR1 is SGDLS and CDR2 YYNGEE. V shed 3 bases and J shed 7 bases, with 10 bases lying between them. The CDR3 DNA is TGTGCCAGCAGCGGGGACTGGGGTGAAGCTTTCTTT. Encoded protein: CASSGDWGEAFF. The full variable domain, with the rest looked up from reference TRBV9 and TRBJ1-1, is DSGVTQTPKHLITATGQRVTLRCSPRSGDLSVYWYQQSLDQGLQFLIQYYNGEERAKGNILERFSAQQFPDLHSELNLSSLELGDSALYFCASSGDWGEAFFGQGTRLTVV.

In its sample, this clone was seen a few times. As DNA, the CDR3 is TGCGCCAGCAGCGTGGTGGGGGCCTCCTACGAGCAGTACTTC. It translates to CASSVVGASYEQYF. The V gene is TRBV5-1, the J gene TRBJ2-7; D may be TRBD1 (6 bases). This CDR3 comprises 14 residues. The V end lost 4 bases, the J end lost 0 bases, and 11 bases lay between the germline ends. The germline CDR1 and CDR2 sequences are SGHRS and YFSETQ. The full variable domain, in which reference TRBV5-1 and TRBJ2-7 provide the parts outside the CDR3, is KAGVTQTPRYLIKTRGQQVTLSCSPISGHRSVSWYQQTPGQGLQFLFEYFSETQRNKGNFPGRFSGRQFSNSRSEMNVSTLELGDSALYLCASSVVGASYEQYFGPGTRLTVT.

DNA of the CDR3: TGCGCCAGCAGCTTGGATATGGGACAGGGGCCCCTAGGCTATGGCTACACCTTC. Its translation: CASSLDMGQGPLGYGYTF. The V and J genes are TRBV5-1 and TRBJ1-2; TRBD1 matches 10 bases. Germline CDR1 reads SGHRS; CDR2 reads YFSETQ. The trim removed 0 bases at V and 4 bases at J, leaving 12 bases unmatched. The CDR3 spans 18 residues.

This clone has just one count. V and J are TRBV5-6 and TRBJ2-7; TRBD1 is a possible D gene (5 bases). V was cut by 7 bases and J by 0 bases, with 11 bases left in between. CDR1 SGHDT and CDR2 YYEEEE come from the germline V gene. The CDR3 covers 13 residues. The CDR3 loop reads CASSPTDSYEQYF. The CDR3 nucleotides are TGTGCCAGCTCTCCGACAGACTCCTACGAGCAGTACTTC. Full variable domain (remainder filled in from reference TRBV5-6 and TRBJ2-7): DAGVTQSPTHLIKTRGQQVTLRCSPKSGHDTVSWYQQALGQGPQFIFQYYEEEERQRGNFPDRFSGHQFPNYSSELNVNALLLGDSALYLCASSPTDSYEQYFGPGTRLTVT.

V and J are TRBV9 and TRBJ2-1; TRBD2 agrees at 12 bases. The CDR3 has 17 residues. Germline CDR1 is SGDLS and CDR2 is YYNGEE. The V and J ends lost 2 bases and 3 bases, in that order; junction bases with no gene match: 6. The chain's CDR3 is CASSVTSGRELYNEQFF. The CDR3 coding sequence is TGTGCCAGCAGCGTGACTAGCGGGAGAGAGCTCTACAATGAGCAGTTCTTC. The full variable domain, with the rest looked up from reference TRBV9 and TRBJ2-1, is DSGVTQTPKHLITATGQRVTLRCSPRSGDLSVYWYQQSLDQGLQFLIQYYNGEERAKGNILERFSAQQFPDLHSELNLSSLELGDSALYFCASSVTSGRELYNEQFFGPGTRLTVL.

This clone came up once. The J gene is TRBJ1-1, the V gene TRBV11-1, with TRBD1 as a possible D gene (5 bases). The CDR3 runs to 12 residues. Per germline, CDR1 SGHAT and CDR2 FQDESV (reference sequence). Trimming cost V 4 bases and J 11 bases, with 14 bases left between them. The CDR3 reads CASSSEGRVAFF. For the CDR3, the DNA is TGTGCCAGCAGCTCGGAGGGGCGCGTGGCTTTCTTT.

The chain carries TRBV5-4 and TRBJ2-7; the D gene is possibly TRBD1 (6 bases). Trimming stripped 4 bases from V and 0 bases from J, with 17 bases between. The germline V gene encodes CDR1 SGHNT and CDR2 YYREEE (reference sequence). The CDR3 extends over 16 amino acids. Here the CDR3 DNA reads TGTGCCAGCAGCACCGGGACACCCACAAGCTCCTACGAGCAGTACTTC. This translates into CASSTGTPTSSYEQYF.

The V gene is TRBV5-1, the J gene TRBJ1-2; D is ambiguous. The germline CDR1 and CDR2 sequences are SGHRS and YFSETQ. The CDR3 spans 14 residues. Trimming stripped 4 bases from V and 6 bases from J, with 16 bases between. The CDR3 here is CASSAWAGSDGYTF. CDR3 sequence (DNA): TGCGCCAGCAGCGCATGGGCGGGTTCGGATGGCTACACCTTC.

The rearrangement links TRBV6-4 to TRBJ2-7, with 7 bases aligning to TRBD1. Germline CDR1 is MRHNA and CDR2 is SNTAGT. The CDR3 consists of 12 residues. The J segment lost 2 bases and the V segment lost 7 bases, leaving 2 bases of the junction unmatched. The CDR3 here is CASMQGAYEQYF. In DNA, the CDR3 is TGTGCCAGCATGCAGGGGGCCTACGAGCAGTACTTC.

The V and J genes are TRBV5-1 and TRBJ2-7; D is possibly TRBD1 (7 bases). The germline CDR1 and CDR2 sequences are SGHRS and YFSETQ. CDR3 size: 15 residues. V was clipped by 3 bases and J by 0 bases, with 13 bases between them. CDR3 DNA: TGCGCCAGCAGCTGGCAGGGGGGAAGCTCCTACGAGCAGTACTTC. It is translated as CASSWQGGSSYEQYF.

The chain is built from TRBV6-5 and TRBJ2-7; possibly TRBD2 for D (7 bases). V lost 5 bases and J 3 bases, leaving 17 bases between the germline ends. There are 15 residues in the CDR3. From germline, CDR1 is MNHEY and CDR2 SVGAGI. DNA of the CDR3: TGTGCCAGCAGTCCCTTAAGGGGGGGCTTCTACGAGCAGTACTTC. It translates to CASSPLRGGFYEQYF.

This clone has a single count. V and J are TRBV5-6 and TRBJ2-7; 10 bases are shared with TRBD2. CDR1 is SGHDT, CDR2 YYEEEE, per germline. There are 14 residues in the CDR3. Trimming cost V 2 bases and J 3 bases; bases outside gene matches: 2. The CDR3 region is CASSFWTSGYEQYF. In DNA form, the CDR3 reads TGTGCCAGCAGCTTTTGGACTAGCGGCTACGAGCAGTACTTC.

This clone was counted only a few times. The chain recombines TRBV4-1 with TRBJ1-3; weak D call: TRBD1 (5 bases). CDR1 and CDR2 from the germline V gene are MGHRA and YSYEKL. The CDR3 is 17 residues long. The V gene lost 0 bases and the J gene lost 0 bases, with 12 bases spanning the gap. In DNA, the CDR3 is TGCGCCAGCAGCCAAGATCGTACAGGACACTCTGGAAACACCATATATTTT. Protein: CASSQDRTGHSGNTIYF.

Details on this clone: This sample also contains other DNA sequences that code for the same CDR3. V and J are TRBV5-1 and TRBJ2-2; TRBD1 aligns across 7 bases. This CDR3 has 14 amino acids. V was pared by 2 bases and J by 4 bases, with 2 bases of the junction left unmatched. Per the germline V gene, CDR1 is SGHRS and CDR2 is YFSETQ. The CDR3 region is CASSFRDSTGELFF. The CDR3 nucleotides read TGCGCCAGCAGCTTCCGGGACAGCACCGGGGAGCTGTTTTTT.

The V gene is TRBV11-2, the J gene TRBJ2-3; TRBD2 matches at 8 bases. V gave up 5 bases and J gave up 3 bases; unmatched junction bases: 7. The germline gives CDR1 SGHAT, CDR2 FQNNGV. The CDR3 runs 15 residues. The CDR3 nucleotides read TGTGCCAGCAGCATACGGGGGGGTCCGACAGATACGCAGTATTTT. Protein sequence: CASSIRGGPTDTQYF.

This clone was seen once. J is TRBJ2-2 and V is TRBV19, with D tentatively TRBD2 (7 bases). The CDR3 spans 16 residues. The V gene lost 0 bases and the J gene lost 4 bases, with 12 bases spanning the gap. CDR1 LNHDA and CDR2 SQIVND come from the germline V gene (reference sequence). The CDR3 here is CASSIDAGASTGELFF. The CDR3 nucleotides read TGTGCCAGTAGTATAGATGCGGGGGCGAGCACCGGGGAGCTGTTTTTT.

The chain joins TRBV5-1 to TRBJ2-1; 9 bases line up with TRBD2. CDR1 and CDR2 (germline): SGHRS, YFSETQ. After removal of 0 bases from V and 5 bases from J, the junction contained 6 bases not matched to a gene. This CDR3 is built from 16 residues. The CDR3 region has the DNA TGCGCCAGCAGCTTGGTGGCGGTAGCGGGGGACAATGAGCAGTTCTTC. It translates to CASSLVAVAGDNEQFF.

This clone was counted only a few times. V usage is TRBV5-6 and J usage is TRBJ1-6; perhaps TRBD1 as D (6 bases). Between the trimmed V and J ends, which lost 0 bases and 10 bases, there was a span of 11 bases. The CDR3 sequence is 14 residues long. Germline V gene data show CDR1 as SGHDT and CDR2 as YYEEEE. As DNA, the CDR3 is TGTGCCAGCAGCTTGGAACAGGGCCGCTCACCCCTCCACTTT. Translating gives CASSLEQGRSPLHF.

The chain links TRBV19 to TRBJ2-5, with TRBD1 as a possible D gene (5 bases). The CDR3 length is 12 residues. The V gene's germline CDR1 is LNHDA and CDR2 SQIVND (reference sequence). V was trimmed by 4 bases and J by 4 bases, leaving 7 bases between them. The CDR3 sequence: CASSKGRETQYF. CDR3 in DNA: TGTGCCAGTAGTAAGGGGCGAGAGACCCAGTACTTC.

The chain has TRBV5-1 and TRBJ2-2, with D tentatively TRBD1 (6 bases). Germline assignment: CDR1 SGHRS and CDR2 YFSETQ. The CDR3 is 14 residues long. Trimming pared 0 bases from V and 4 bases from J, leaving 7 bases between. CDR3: CASSLVGGTGELFF. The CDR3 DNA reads TGCGCCAGCAGCTTGGTAGGGGGCACCGGGGAGCTGTTTTTT. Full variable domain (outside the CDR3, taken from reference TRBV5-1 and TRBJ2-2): KAGVTQTPRYLIKTRGQQVTLSCSPISGHRSVSWYQQTPGQGLQFLFEYFSETQRNKGNFPGRFSGRQFSNSRSEMNVSTLELGDSALYLCASSLVGGTGELFFGEGSRLTVL.